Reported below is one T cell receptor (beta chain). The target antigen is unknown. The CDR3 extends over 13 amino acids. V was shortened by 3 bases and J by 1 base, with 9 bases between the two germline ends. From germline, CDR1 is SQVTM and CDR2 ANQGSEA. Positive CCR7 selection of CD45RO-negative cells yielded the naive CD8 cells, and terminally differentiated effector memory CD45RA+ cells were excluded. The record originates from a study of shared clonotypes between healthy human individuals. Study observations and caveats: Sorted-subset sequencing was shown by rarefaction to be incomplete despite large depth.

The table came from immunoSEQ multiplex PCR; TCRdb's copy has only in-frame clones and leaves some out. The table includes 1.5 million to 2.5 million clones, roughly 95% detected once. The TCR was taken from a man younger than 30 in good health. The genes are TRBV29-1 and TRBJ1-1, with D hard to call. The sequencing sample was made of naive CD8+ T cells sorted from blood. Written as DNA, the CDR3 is TGCAGCGTTGAGGGCTTGGGGAACACTGAAGCTTTCTTT. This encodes CSVEGLGNTEAFF.